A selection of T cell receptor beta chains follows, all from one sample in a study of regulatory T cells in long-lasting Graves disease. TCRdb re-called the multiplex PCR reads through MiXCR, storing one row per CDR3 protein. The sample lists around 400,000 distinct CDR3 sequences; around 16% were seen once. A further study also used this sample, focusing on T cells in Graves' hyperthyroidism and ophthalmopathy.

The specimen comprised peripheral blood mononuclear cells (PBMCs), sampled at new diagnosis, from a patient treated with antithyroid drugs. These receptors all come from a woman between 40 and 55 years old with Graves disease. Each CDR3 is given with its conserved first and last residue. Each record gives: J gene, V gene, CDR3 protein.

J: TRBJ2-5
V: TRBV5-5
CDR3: CASSLTSVYQETQYF

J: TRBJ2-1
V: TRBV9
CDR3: CASSPGASSYNEQFF

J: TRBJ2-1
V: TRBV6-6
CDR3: CASSYSTGQRVSDEQFF

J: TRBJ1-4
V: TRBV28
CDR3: CASGSLGEKLFF

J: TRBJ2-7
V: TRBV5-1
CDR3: CASSPGDHSYEQYF

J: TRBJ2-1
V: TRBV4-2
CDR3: CASSPSWAAGNEQFF

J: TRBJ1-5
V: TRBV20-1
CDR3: CSARAGRQPQHF

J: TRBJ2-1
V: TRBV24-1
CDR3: CATSDRGSGSYNEQFF

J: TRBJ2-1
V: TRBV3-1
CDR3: CASSGTRWGPYNEQFF

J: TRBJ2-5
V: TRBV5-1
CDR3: CASYYSGRAGETQYF

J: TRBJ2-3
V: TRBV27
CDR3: CATFSRGETDTQYF

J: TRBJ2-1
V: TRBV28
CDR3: CASSRPGGLLANEQFF

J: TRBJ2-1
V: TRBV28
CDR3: CASSRTGTGAHDEQFF

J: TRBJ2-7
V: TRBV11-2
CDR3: CASSPIRGGYEQYF

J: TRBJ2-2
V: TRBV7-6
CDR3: CASTPSRLGTGELFF

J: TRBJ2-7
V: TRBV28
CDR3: CASRSFSYEQYF

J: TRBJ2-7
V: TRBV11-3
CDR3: CANSFRGTGTYEQYF

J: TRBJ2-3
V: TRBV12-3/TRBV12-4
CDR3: CASSLDRASGRYRTDTQYF

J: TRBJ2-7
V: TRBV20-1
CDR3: CSASGTSGRYEQYF

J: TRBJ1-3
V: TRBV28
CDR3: CASSSLQGSSSGNTIYF

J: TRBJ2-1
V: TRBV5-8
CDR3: CASSLAGTSGRWVRGEQFF

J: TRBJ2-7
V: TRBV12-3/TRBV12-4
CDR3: CASSLVSLGSYEQYF

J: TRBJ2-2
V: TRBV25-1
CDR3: CASSEYFVAGGPVGELFF

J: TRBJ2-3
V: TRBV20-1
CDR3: CSAVGSVEDTQYF

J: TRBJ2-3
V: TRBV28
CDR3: CASNMVAGSDTQYF

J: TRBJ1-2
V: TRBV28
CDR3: CASSRQTYGYTF

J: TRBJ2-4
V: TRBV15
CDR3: CATSRERDSSQNIQYF

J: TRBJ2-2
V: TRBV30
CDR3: CAWSASSGSVTGELFF

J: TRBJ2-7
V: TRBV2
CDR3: CASIEQGGYEQYF

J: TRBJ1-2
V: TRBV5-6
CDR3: CASSSAYPRQGVDQVYGYTF

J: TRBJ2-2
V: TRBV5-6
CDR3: CASSLLRGRALTGELFF

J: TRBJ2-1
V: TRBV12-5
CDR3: CASGLLSVNEQFF

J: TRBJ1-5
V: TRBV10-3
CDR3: CAAGAGNQPQHF

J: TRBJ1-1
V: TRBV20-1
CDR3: CSARDPDRVTGAFF

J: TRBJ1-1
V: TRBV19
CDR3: CASNPGHSSSEAFF

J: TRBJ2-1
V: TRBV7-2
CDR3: CASSFGRDTLGRNEQFF

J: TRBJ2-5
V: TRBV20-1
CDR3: CSASDTGGYETQYF

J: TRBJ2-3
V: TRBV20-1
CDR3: CSATPSGLSTDTQYF

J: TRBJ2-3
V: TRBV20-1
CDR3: CSARQASTDTQYF

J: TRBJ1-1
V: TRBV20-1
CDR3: CSARQTGGYTEAFF

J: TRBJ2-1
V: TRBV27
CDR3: CASKMTSGLSSYNEQFF

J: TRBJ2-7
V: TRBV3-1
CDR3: CASSQDAGEQYF

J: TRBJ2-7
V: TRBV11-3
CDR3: CASSLDGSVGEQYF

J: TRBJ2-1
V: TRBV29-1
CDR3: CSFPDTSYNEQFF

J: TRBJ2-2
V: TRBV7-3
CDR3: CASSLMGPNTGELFF

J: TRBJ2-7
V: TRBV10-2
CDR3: CASSESLGTGYYEQYF

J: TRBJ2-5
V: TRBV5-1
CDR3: CASSLWQQETQYF

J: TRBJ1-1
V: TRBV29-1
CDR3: CSVGDNTEAFF

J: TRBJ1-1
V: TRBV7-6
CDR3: CASSRREGLAEAFF

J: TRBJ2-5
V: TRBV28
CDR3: CASTRGGQETQYF

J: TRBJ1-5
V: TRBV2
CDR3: CASNTEGINNQPQHF

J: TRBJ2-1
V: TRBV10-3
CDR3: CAIGTGSYNEQFF

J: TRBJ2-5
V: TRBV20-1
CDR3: CSARPTGGGETQYF